The rows below give T cell receptor beta chains drawn from one sample of a study of cytomegalovirus exposure and HLA in healthy donors. Clones were sequenced by immunoSEQ multiplex PCR, and TCRdb holds only the in-frame ones, with some missing. The repertoire table contains about 170,000 clones. The sequenced material came from PBMCs. The receptors were sampled from a woman between 18 and 29 years old in good health and CMV-seropositive. The CDR3 runs from the conserved cysteine through the conserved F or W.

>13|TRBJ1-1|TRBV6-5
CASSKTENTEAFF
>18|NA|TRBV2
CASSEALLGGTPTYEQYF
>13|TRBJ2-1|TRBV27
CASSRTGSNEQFF
>16|TRBJ2-7|TRBV18
CASSPPSQGVSYEQYF
>13|TRBJ2-2|TRBV19
CASLDRGAGELFF
>14|TRBJ2-7|TRBV5-1
CASSLVSEGYEQYF
>18|TRBJ2-1|TRBV4-2
CASSQVLLAGGHRNEQFF
>13|TRBJ1-6|TRBV25-1
CASGGQGSGPLHF
>13|TRBJ2-5|TRBV5-6
CASSLWKSGEQYF
>18|TRBJ2-3|TRBV7-9
CASSLAETGVLGTDTQYF
>12|TRBJ1-1|TRBV11-2
CASSFFTAEAFF
>14|TRBJ2-2|TRBV6-4
CASTGQPDTGELFF
>15|TRBJ1-1|TRBV25-1
CASSEFSTGETEAFF
>12|TRBJ2-3|TRBV11-2
CASSRQADTQYF
>12|TRBJ1-1|TRBV30
CAWRGPGVRAFF
>13|TRBJ1-6|TRBV30
CAWGPGHNSPLHF
>14|TRBJ1-1|TRBV6-1
CASSEVQGYTEAFF
>16|TRBJ2-1|TRBV5-1
CASSRSTSGGPNEQFF
>18|TRBJ2-2|TRBV4-3
CASSQDSGGSNRAGELFF
>13|TRBJ1-1|TRBV12-5
CASGRAGGTEAFF
>14|TRBJ1-4|TRBV5-1
CASSLAGGGGKLFF
>13|TRBJ1-4|TRBV30
CAWSWGPNEKLFF
>13|TRBJ1-2|TRBV6-1
CASSEAASYGYTF
>15|TRBJ2-5|TRBV2
CASSELGTGEETQYF
>13|TRBJ1-5|TRBV2
CASRRDSNQPQHF
>15|TRBJ2-2|TRBV7-9
CASSLQGQLAGELFF
>13|TRBJ2-7|TRBV11-3
CASSLIGGHEQYF
>14|TRBJ2-1|TRBV7-2
CASSLERAYNEQFF
>20|TRBJ2-6|TRBV2
CASSLAGTGPYSSGANVLTF
>16|TRBJ2-6|TRBV5-1
CASSLAKGAGANVLTF
>13|TRBJ2-1|TRBV14
CASSQDYYNEQFF
>16|TRBJ2-3|TRBV5-1
CASSLGTSGGSDTQYF
>11|TRBJ1-1|TRBV6-5
CASSYGAEAFF
>17|TRBJ2-2|TRBV7-3
CASSLTRGGDNTGELFF
>16|TRBJ1-4|TRBV12-1
CASSFFFRAINEKLFF
>13|TRBJ2-3|TRBV30
CAWSVTAGDTQYF
>16|TRBJ2-3|TRBV18
CASSPPRGGGADTQYF
>13|TRBJ1-2|TRBV5-1
CASSYGTGDGYTF
>11|TRBJ2-1|TRBV20-1
CSALADNEQFF
>13|TRBJ2-7|TRBV4-1
CASSHRDKYEQYF
>15|TRBJ2-5|TRBV13
CASSPSSGGQETQYF
>13|TRBJ1-4|TRBV19
CASSNSDRGKLFF
>14|TRBJ2-5|TRBV2
CASSGTTTGETQYF
>16|TRBJ2-5|TRBV7-2
CASSLGGQGRQETQYF
>14|TRBJ2-7|TRBV10-3
CAISSGTTSYEQYF
>13|TRBJ2-6|TRBV11-3
CASRHSGANVLTF
>13|TRBJ2-3|TRBV27
CASSRRGADTQYF
>15|TRBJ2-7|TRBV2
CASTERGAMPYEQYF
>16|TRBJ2-2|TRBV7-2
CASSSGGSRNTGELFF
>15|TRBJ2-3|TRBV2
CASSRLAGGADTQYF